This is a list of T cell receptor beta chains from one sample in a study of blood T cell repertoires in COVID-19. Measured with immunoSEQ multiplex PCR; TCRdb has only the in-frame clones, and not every one. The table has some 40,000 clones, around 80% seen once. The specimen sequenced was peripheral blood. The receptors stem from a man between 65 and 85 years old with acute or convalescent COVID-19. Each CDR3 is given with its conserved first and last residue. Each record gives: V gene, D gene, J gene, clone size, CDR3 protein, CDR3 DNA. A D gene is named only where the DNA matches it firmly. A row's size may be missing; if present it is once, few, many or a size class.

v_call: TRBV7-9; d_call: .; j_call: TRBJ2-7; clone_size: .; cdr3_aa: CASKRTESYEQYF; cdr3_nt: TGTGCCAGCAAGAGAACAGAATCCTACGAGCAGTACTTC
v_call: TRBV6-5; d_call: .; j_call: TRBJ1-3; clone_size: .; cdr3_aa: CASSRQASSGNTIYF; cdr3_nt: TGTGCCAGCAGCCGACAGGCGAGCTCTGGAAACACCATATATTTT
v_call: TRBV4-1; d_call: .; j_call: TRBJ2-7; clone_size: .; cdr3_aa: CASSQGPGRGYEQYF; cdr3_nt: TGCGCCAGCAGCCAAGGTCCAGGGAGGGGGTACGAGCAGTACTTC
v_call: TRBV6-2/TRBV6-3; d_call: TRBD1; j_call: TRBJ1-2; clone_size: .; cdr3_aa: CASSYSAGGTGGYTF; cdr3_nt: TGTGCCAGCAGTTACTCGGCAGGGGGTACAGGTGGCTACACCTTC
v_call: TRBV9; d_call: .; j_call: TRBJ1-6; clone_size: .; cdr3_aa: CASSVRRDNSPLHF; cdr3_nt: TGTGCCAGCAGCGTAAGGAGGGATAATTCACCCCTCCACTTT
v_call: TRBV9; d_call: TRBD1; j_call: TRBJ1-5; clone_size: .; cdr3_aa: CASSSGQAANGPQHF; cdr3_nt: TGTGCCAGCAGCTCCGGACAGGCGGCTAATGGGCCCCAGCATTTT
v_call: TRBV6-5; d_call: .; j_call: TRBJ2-2; clone_size: .; cdr3_aa: CASSLRVGTGELFF; cdr3_nt: TGTGCCAGCAGCCTCCGGGTGGGCACCGGGGAGCTGTTTTTT
v_call: TRBV4-3; d_call: .; j_call: TRBJ2-1; clone_size: .; cdr3_aa: CASSQELPGVLARSYNEQFF; cdr3_nt: TGCGCCAGCAGCCAAGAACTACCGGGAGTTTTAGCTAGGTCCTACAATGAGCAGTTCTTC
v_call: TRBV6-1; d_call: TRBD2; j_call: TRBJ2-2; clone_size: .; cdr3_aa: CASSERTSGSAGELFF; cdr3_nt: TGTGCCAGCAGTGAGAGGACTAGCGGGAGTGCCGGGGAGCTGTTTTTT
v_call: TRBV9; d_call: .; j_call: TRBJ1-1; clone_size: .; cdr3_aa: CASSVLLNTEAFF; cdr3_nt: TGTGCCAGCAGCGTATTATTGAACACTGAAGCTTTCTTT
v_call: TRBV7-9; d_call: .; j_call: TRBJ1-1; clone_size: .; cdr3_aa: CASIEQGNTEAFF; cdr3_nt: TGTGCCAGCATAGAACAGGGGAACACTGAAGCTTTCTTT
v_call: TRBV2; d_call: .; j_call: TRBJ2-7; clone_size: .; cdr3_aa: CASSEGPLAASYEQYF; cdr3_nt: TGTGCCAGCAGTGAAGGACCTCTCGCGGCCTCCTACGAGCAGTACTTC
v_call: TRBV11-2; d_call: TRBD1; j_call: TRBJ1-2; clone_size: few; cdr3_aa: CASSLLPGQASKGYTF; cdr3_nt: TGTGCCAGCAGCTTACTTCCGGGACAGGCTTCTAAAGGCTACACCTTC
v_call: TRBV7-2; d_call: .; j_call: TRBJ2-6; clone_size: .; cdr3_aa: CASSVSSGANVLTF; cdr3_nt: TGTGCCAGCAGCGTCAGCTCTGGGGCCAACGTCCTGACTTTC
v_call: TRBV10-1; d_call: TRBD2; j_call: TRBJ2-1; clone_size: few; cdr3_aa: CASSDRTSGRVVEQFF; cdr3_nt: TGCGCCAGCAGTGACAGGACTAGCGGGAGGGTAGTCGAGCAGTTCTTC
v_call: TRBV19; d_call: .; j_call: TRBJ1-5; clone_size: .; cdr3_aa: CASSIRRAFSFNQPQHF; cdr3_nt: TGTGCCAGTAGTATTAGGCGGGCATTCTCCTTCAATCAGCCCCAGCATTTT
v_call: TRBV27; d_call: TRBD1; j_call: TRBJ2-2; clone_size: few; cdr3_aa: CASSDRGPGELFF; cdr3_nt: TGTGCCAGCAGTGACAGGGGTCCCGGGGAGCTGTTTTTT
v_call: TRBV6-6; d_call: .; j_call: TRBJ1-4; clone_size: .; cdr3_aa: CASSYFSATNEKLFF; cdr3_nt: TGTGCCAGCAGTTACTTTTCTGCAACTAATGAAAAACTGTTTTTT
v_call: TRBV30; d_call: .; j_call: TRBJ2-5; clone_size: few; cdr3_aa: CAWSIPNQETQYF; cdr3_nt: TGTGCCTGGAGTATCCCTAACCAAGAGACCCAGTACTTC
v_call: TRBV19; d_call: TRBD1; j_call: TRBJ1-6; clone_size: .; cdr3_aa: CASSTGTGSSPLHF; cdr3_nt: TGTGCCAGTAGTACCGGGACAGGGTCTTCACCCCTCCACTTT
v_call: TRBV29-1; d_call: .; j_call: TRBJ2-3; clone_size: .; cdr3_aa: CSVKGVGTDTQYF; cdr3_nt: TGCAGCGTGAAGGGGGTAGGCACAGATACGCAGTATTTT
v_call: TRBV10-2; d_call: .; j_call: TRBJ2-7; clone_size: .; cdr3_aa: CASSVPHDYEQYF; cdr3_nt: TGCGCCAGCAGTGTTCCACACGACTACGAGCAGTACTTC
v_call: TRBV6-4; d_call: .; j_call: TRBJ2-3; clone_size: .; cdr3_aa: CASSARGSSTDTQYF; cdr3_nt: TGTGCCAGCAGTGCCAGGGGTTCTAGCACAGATACGCAGTATTTT
v_call: TRBV20-1; d_call: .; j_call: TRBJ2-3; clone_size: .; cdr3_aa: CSASLGRVTDTQYF; cdr3_nt: TGCAGTGCTAGTTTGGGGAGAGTGACAGATACGCAGTATTTT
v_call: TRBV5-1; d_call: .; j_call: TRBJ2-3; clone_size: .; cdr3_aa: CASSLSSVADTQYF; cdr3_nt: TGCGCCAGCAGCTTGTCTAGCGTGGCAGATACGCAGTATTTT
v_call: TRBV15; d_call: TRBD2; j_call: TRBJ2-1; clone_size: once; cdr3_aa: CATSPAGVYNEQFF; cdr3_nt: TGTGCCACCAGCCCAGCGGGAGTTTACAATGAGCAGTTCTTC
v_call: TRBV5-4; d_call: TRBD2; j_call: TRBJ2-5; clone_size: .; cdr3_aa: CASRTSGGRQETQYF; cdr3_nt: TGTGCCAGTAGGACTAGCGGGGGGCGACAAGAGACCCAGTACTTC
v_call: TRBV4-1; d_call: .; j_call: TRBJ1-3; clone_size: .; cdr3_aa: CASSQVRVAGNTIYF; cdr3_nt: TGCGCCAGCAGCCAGGTTCGCGTGGCTGGAAACACCATATATTTT